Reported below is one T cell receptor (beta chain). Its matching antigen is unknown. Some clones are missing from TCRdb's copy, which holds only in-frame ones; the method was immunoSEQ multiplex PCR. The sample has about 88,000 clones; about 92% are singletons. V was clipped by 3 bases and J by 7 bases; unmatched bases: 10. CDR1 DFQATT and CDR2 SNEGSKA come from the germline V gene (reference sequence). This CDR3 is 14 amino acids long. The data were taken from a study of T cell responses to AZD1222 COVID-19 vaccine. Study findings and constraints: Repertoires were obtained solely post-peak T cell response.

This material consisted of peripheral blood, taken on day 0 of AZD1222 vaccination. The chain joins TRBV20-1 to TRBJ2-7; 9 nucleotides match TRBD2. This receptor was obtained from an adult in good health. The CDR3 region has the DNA TGCAGTGCTAGTCCGGGACTAGCATCTCGGGAGCAGTACTTC. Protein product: CSASPGLASREQYF.